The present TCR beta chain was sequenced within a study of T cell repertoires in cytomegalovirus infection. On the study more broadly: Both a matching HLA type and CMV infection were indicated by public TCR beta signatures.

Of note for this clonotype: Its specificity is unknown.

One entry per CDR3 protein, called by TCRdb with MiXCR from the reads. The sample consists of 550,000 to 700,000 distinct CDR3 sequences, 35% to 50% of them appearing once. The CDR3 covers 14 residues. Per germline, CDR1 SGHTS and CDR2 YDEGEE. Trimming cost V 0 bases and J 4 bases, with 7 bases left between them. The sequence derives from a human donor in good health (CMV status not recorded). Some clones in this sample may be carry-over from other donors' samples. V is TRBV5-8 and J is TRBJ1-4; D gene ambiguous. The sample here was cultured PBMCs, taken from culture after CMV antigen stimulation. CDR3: CASSLVRINEKLFF. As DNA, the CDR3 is TGTGCCAGCAGCTTGGTACGAATTAATGAAAAACTGTTTTTT.